Below are 17 T cell receptor beta chains sequenced from a single sample in a study of T cell changes during pregnancy in multiple sclerosis. Clones were read by immunoSEQ multiplex PCR, and TCRdb kept only the in-frame ones, dropping some. The sample holds some 54,000 clones, 93% seen once. This sample comprised peripheral blood, obtained after pregnancy. The receptor set was obtained from a female donor with multiple sclerosis, enrolled in a pregnancy study.

The chain recombines TRBV25-1 with TRBJ2-2, with 9 bases that match TRBD2. CDR1 and CDR2 (germline): MGHDK, SYGVNS. J gave up 4 bases and V 8 bases, and 5 bases lay outside the gene matches. The CDR3 has 14 amino acids. The CDR3 DNA follows: TGTGCCAGCGGTCTAGCGGGAAGCACCGGGGAGCTGTTTTTT. Translation: CASGLAGSTGELFF.

The chain has TRBV4-3 and TRBJ1-5, with D unresolved. Trimming left V 0 bases short and J 0 bases short, with 12 bases between. The CDR3 is made up of 17 amino acids. Germline CDR1 is LGHNA and CDR2 is YSLEER. The DNA for the CDR3 is TGCGCCAGCAGCCAAGATTGGAGCGTTGCTAGCAATCAGCCCCAGCATTTT. This encodes CASSQDWSVASNQPQHF.

The CDR3 DNA reads as TGTGCCAGCAGCTTAGCAATAAACAATGAGCAGTTCTTC. Protein: CASSLAINNEQFF. The rearrangement joins TRBV7-6 to TRBJ2-1; D remains ambiguous. CDR3 length equals 13 residues. The V end lost 0 bases, the J end lost 5 bases, and 5 bases lay between the germline ends. CDR1 SGHVS and CDR2 FNYEAQ come from the germline V gene.

This clone was recorded only once. The rearrangement joins TRBV19 to TRBJ1-4; D call uncertain. The CDR3 runs 15 residues. Trimming stripped 3 bases from V and 4 bases from J, with 12 bases between. CDR1 and CDR2 from the germline V gene are LNHDA and SQIVND (reference sequence). The CDR3 region has the DNA TGTGCCAGTAGTATGCCGAGGCCCCGTAATGAAAAACTGTTTTTT. Its protein is CASSMPRPRNEKLFF.

The chain links TRBV6-5 to TRBJ1-4; D possibly corresponds to TRBD1 (6 bases). Between the trimmed V and J ends, which lost 2 bases and 7 bases, there was a span of 11 bases. The CDR3 is 14 amino acids. Looked up from germline, CDR1 is MNHEY and CDR2 is SVGAGI. The CDR3 region is CASSYGRGREKLFF. The DNA of the CDR3 is TGTGCCAGCAGTTACGGGCGGGGGCGTGAAAAACTGTTTTTT.

The chain has TRBV4-3 and TRBJ2-3; 7 bases match TRBD1. CDR1 and CDR2 (germline): LGHNA, YSLEER. This CDR3 is 14 amino acids long. V shed 4 bases, J shed 3 bases, and the junction held 4 bases outside the gene matches. CDR3 nucleotides: TGCGCCAGCAGCCGAAGACAGGGAACAGATACGCAGTATTTT. It translates to CASSRRQGTDTQYF.

The chain employs TRBV6-1 and TRBJ2-5; perhaps TRBD1 as D (6 bases). The CDR3 is 14 residues long. With 0 bases removed from V and 5 bases from J, the gap between germline ends came to 10 bases. Germline assignment: CDR1 MNHNS and CDR2 SASEGT. CDR3 residues: CASSEAGGWETQYF. Here the CDR3 DNA reads TGTGCCAGCAGTGAAGCTGGGGGCTGGGAGACCCAGTACTTC.

V and J are TRBV15 and TRBJ1-1; no reliable D call. The germline V gene encodes CDR1 LNHNV and CDR2 YYDKDF (reference sequence). Trimming pared 0 bases from V and 4 bases from J, leaving 12 bases between. This CDR3 has 15 amino acids. The CDR3 loop reads CATSRDLGSVTEAFF. The CDR3 bases are TGTGCCACCAGCAGAGATCTGGGCTCAGTCACTGAAGCTTTCTTT. Looking up the rest from reference TRBV15 and TRBJ1-1 gives the full variable domain: DAMVIQNPRYQVTQFGKPVTLSCSQTLNHNVMYWYQQKSSQAPKLLFHYYDKDFNNEADTPDNFQSRRPNTSFCFLDIRSPGLGDTAMYLCATSRDLGSVTEAFFGQGTRLTVV.

This clone was counted a single time. The chain has TRBV18 and TRBJ1-1; 7 nucleotides align to TRBD1. The length of the CDR3 is 14 residues. J was trimmed by 0 bases and V by 5 bases; bases with no gene match: 3. Germline-derived CDR1 and CDR2 are KGHSH and LQKENI. The CDR3 sequence is CASSVGQMNTEAFF. The CDR3 DNA reads TGTGCCAGCTCAGTGGGACAGATGAACACTGAAGCTTTCTTT.

V gene TRBV7-9 combines with J gene TRBJ2-3, with 9 nucleotides matching TRBD2. Germline lookup yields CDR1 SEHNR and CDR2 FQNEAQ (reference sequence). V dropped 2 bases and J dropped 2; count of bases not matched to a gene: 2. The CDR3 contains 15 residues. The CDR3, as DNA: TGTGCCAGCAGCTTACTAGCGGGACCCACAGATACGCAGTATTTT. Translation gives CASSLLAGPTDTQYF.

The chain joins TRBV10-2 to TRBJ2-7, with D uncertain. In germline, CDR1 is WSHSY, CDR2 SAAADI. V lost 1 base and J 0 bases, leaving 7 bases between the germline ends. This CDR3 contains 14 residues. CDR3 DNA sequence: TGCGCCAGCAGTGAGTATAGACACTCCTACGAGCAGTACTTC. Translating gives CASSEYRHSYEQYF.

The J gene is TRBJ2-5, the V gene TRBV19; weak D call: TRBD1 (5 bases). The CDR3 covers 14 residues. Trimming took off 4 bases at V and 2 bases at J, with 11 bases between the two ends. The V gene's germline CDR1 is LNHDA and CDR2 SQIVND (reference sequence). CDR3 sequence (DNA): TGTGCCAGTAGTAGCGCAGGGCCACAAGAGACCCAGTACTTC. Its translation is CASSSAGPQETQYF. Supplemented by reference TRBV19 and TRBJ2-5, the full variable domain reads DGGITQSPKYLFRKEGQNVTLSCEQNLNHDAMYWYRQDPGQGLRLIYYSQIVNDFQKGDIAEGYSVSREKKESFPLTVTSAQKNPTAFYLCASSSAGPQETQYFGPGTRLLVL.

The CDR3 coding sequence is TGTGCCAGCACCCTCTCGAGGGGGCCGGAGACTGAAGCTTTCTTT. Translated: CASTLSRGPETEAFF. The rearrangement links TRBV7-2 to TRBJ1-1; 7 bases line up with TRBD1. The CDR3 contains 15 residues. The J segment lost 5 bases and the V segment lost 7 bases, leaving 13 bases of the junction unmatched. Germline V gene sequence: CDR1 SGHTA, CDR2 FQGNSA. Variable domain in full (rest from reference TRBV7-2 and TRBJ1-1): GAGVSQSPSNKVTEKGKDVELRCDPISGHTALYWYRQSLGQGLEFLIYFQGNSAPDKSGLPSDRFSAERTGGSVSTLTIQRTQQEDSAVYLCASTLSRGPETEAFFGQGTRLTVV.

The chain employs TRBV7-6 and TRBJ2-2; the D is unclear. V was clipped by 4 bases and J by 1 base, with 10 bases between them. The germline V gene encodes CDR1 SGHVS and CDR2 FNYEAQ. The CDR3 runs 15 residues. The CDR3 DNA is TGTGCCAGCAGCTACCGGTTTGGGAACACCGGGGAGCTGTTTTTT. It yields the protein CASSYRFGNTGELFF.

The chain joins TRBV19 to TRBJ2-7; 11 nucleotides match TRBD2. Germline V gives CDR1 LNHDA, CDR2 SQIVND (reference sequence). The CDR3 loop spans 15 amino acids. J was trimmed by 7 bases and V by 2 bases; bases with no gene match: 7. In DNA form, the CDR3 reads TGTGCCAGTAGTATAACACTAGCGGGAGTACGGGAGCAGTACTTC. This translates into CASSITLAGVREQYF.

The chain has TRBV6-1 and TRBJ2-1, with 10 bases identical to TRBD1. V shed 5 bases, J shed 7 bases, and the junction held 8 bases outside the gene matches. Germline lookup yields CDR1 MNHNS and CDR2 SASEGT. The CDR3 runs to 15 residues. The DNA of the CDR3 is TGTGCCAGCAGTCTTGACAGGGGGCTATGGAATGAGCAGTTCTTC. Encoded protein: CASSLDRGLWNEQFF.

This rearrangement joins TRBV7-2 to TRBJ1-2, with 7 bases lining up with TRBD1. Losses at the gene ends were 7 bases for V and 6 bases for J; bases not matched to a gene: 17. The CDR3 is made up of 16 amino acids. CDR1 and CDR2 from the germline V gene are SGHTA and FQGNSA. CDR3 in DNA: TGTGCCAGCAATCGCGGGCCCAAGGGGGCGCAGAATGGCTACACCTTC. Residues: CASNRGPKGAQNGYTF.